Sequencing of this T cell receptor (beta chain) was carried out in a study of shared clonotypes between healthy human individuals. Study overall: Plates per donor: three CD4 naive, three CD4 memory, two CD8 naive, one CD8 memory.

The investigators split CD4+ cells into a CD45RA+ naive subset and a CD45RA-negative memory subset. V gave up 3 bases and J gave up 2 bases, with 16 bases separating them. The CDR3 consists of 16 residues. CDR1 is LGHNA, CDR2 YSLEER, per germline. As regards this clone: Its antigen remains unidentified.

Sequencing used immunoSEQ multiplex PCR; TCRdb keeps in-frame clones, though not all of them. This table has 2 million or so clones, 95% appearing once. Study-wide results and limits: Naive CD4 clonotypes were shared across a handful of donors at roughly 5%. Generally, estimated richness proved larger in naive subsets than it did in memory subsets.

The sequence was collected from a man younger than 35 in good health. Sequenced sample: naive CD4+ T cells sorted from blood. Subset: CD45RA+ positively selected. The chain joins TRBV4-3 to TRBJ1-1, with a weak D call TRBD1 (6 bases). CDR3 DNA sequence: TGCGCCAGCAGCCACTCTCGACAGGCTTTAAACACTGAAGCTTTCTTT. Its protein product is CASSHSRQALNTEAFF.